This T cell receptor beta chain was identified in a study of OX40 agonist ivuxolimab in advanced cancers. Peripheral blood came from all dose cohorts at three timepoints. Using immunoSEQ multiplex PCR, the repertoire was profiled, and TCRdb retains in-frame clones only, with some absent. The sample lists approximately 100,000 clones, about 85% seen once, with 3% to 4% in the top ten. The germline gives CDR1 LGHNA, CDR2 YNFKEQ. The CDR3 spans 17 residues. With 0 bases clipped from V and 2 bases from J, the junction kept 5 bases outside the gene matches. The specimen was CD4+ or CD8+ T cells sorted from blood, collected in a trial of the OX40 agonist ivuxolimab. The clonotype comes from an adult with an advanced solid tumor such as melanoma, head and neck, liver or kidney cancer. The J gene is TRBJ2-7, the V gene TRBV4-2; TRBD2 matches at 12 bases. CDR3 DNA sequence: TGTGCCAGCAGCCAAGATATACTAGCGGGAGGCCCCTACGAGCAGTACTTC. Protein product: CASSQDILAGGPYEQYF.